A selection of T cell receptor beta chains follows, all from one sample in a study of STAT3 mutations in large granular lymphocyte leukemia. Sequenced by immunoSEQ multiplex PCR; TCRdb stores in-frame clones only, minus some. The table shows 30,000 to 45,000 clones, with about 88% occurring only once. The sequencing input was PBMCs. These TCRs come from a human donor with T large granular lymphocyte leukemia. Some clones in this sample may be carry-over from other donors' samples. The CDR3 runs from the conserved cysteine through the conserved F or W. Size values are once, few and many counts, or a class for expanded clones, and some rows have none.

clone size	V gene	J gene	CDR3 protein
NA	TRBV10-3	TRBJ1-1	CAINTEAEAFF
NA	TRBV11-2	TRBJ2-3	CASRYLAGASTDTQYF
NA	TRBV7-9	TRBJ1-2	CASSLEQTYGYTF
NA	TRBV6-1	TRBJ1-2	CASSEGGSNYGYTF
NA	TRBV18	TRBJ2-1	CASSPEQGLNEQFF
NA	TRBV7-9	TRBJ1-4	CASSLTTEKLFF
NA	TRBV7-2	TRBJ1-4	CASSRTENEKLFF
NA	TRBV30	TRBJ2-4	CAWSVAGGRVAKNIQYF
NA	TRBV6-5	TRBJ1-2	CASSPSREGVHGYTF
NA	TRBV4-1	TRBJ1-2	CASSQVRGEDYGYTF
NA	TRBV5-1	TRBJ2-2	CASSLTLGELFF
NA	TRBV18	TRBJ1-5	CASSPSQTGSNQPQHF
NA	TRBV5-1	TRBJ1-2	CASSWTGNGYTF
few	TRBV30	TRBJ2-1	CAWRLAGGPGEQFF
NA	TRBV13	TRBJ1-2	CASSSGQGFYGYTF
NA	TRBV5-4	TRBJ1-2	CASSRGGVADYGYTF
NA	TRBV5-1	TRBJ2-7	CASSQGKPYEQYF
NA	TRBV10-3	TRBJ1-3	CAISESRDRATGNTIYF
NA	TRBV6-1	TRBJ2-1	CASSEAIGEQFF
NA	TRBV7-9	TRBJ1-1	CASSFVGAEAFF
NA	TRBV6-5	TRBJ2-2	CASSVPGAGELFF
NA	TRBV18	TRBJ1-3	CASSPVRTGKGNTIYF
NA	TRBV4-2	TRBJ1-1	CASRNPGTPEAFF
NA	TRBV28	TRBJ1-2	CASSFRPVTLYGYTF
NA	TRBV7-2	TRBJ1-5	CASSFSGVGNQPQHF
NA	TRBV7-2	TRBJ2-1	CASTGKDRASYNEQFF
NA	TRBV4-3	TRBJ2-1	CASSQSPSLERPGNEQFF
once	TRBV30	TRBJ2-4	CASQGFRGKNIQYF
NA	TRBV5-1	TRBJ1-3	CASSLGDVGNTIYF
NA	TRBV4-1	TRBJ1-5	CASSQDTDRGTQPQHF
NA	TRBV18	TRBJ1-1	CASSPGTGYTEAFF
NA	TRBV5-4	TRBJ2-7	CASSLTDTSLYEQYF
NA	TRBV5-6	TRBJ2-1	CASSLADGTYQFF
NA	TRBV28	TRBJ2-1	CASSLPSGGAYNEQFF
NA	TRBV5-1	TRBJ1-1	CASSGGVRALEVTEAFF